The clone carrying this TCR beta chain has just a few counts. Antigen: not known. The sample belongs to a study of T cells after yellow fever vaccination. Study-wide findings and caveats: Most primary-vaccination clones recurred post-booster (approximately 96% CD4, 88% CD8).

MiXCR, applied by TCRdb to the 5' RACE reads, yields one record per CDR3 protein. The sample holds around 550,000 distinct CDR3 sequences; 15% to 20% are singletons and the top ten take roughly an eighth. V lost 4 bases and J lost 2, with 13 bases in between. The CDR3 runs to 15 residues. Germline-derived CDR1 and CDR2 are MNHEY and SVGAGI. The sample consisted of PBMCs, taken 15 days after the yellow fever booster vaccination. The chain couples TRBV6-5 to TRBJ2-3, with a possible D match to TRBD2 (6 bases). The clonotype was recovered from a man aged 25-45 years who received the YFV17D yellow fever vaccine. Here the CDR3 DNA reads TGTGCCAGCAGTTCCACGGGACTCTTCACAGATACGCAGTATTTT. Translation: CASSSTGLFTDTQYF.